The rows below give T cell receptor beta chains drawn from one sample of a study of CD8+CD57+ T cells in acquired aplastic anemia. TCRdb reprocessed the reads via MiXCR and lists one record per CDR3 protein. Seen here are a few hundred thousand distinct CDR3 sequences, about 70% observed once, and the top ten hold approximately 3.8%. Sequenced input: sorted CD4+, CD8+, or CD8+CD57+ T cells (not recorded which) from PBMCs. Receptor source: a human donor in good health, serving as a control. The CDR3 runs from the conserved cysteine through the conserved F or W. Each record gives: D gene, J gene, V gene, clone size, CDR3 DNA, CDR3 protein. A D gene is named only where the DNA matches it firmly. Where a row states a size, it is once, few, many or the class of an expanded clone; other rows omit it.

TRBD2 TRBJ2-3 TRBV5-8 - TGTGCCAGCAGCGCCCCCGCGGGAGCGGGTGATACGCAGTATTTT CASSAPAGAGDTQYF
TRBD1 TRBJ1-2 TRBV29-1 - TGCAGCGTTAGGCGACAGGGAACAACCTATGGCTACACCTTC CSVRRQGTTYGYTF
- TRBJ2-3 TRBV6-6 - TGTGCCAGCAGTTACTCCGGTGGTGGAACAGATACGCAGTATTTT CASSYSGGGTDTQYF
- TRBJ1-2 TRBV9 - TGTGCCAGCAGCCCTTCGGGACTAGCGGGGGGGGCCGACTATGGCTACACCTTC CASSPSGLAGGADYGYTF
- TRBJ2-5 TRBV6-5 many TGTGCCAGCAGTTACCCCGAAGAGACCCAGTACTTC CASSYPEETQYF
TRBD1 TRBJ2-1 TRBV27 many TGTGCCAGCCAAAGACAGGGATCCTACAATGAGCAGTTCTTC CASQRQGSYNEQFF
TRBD1 TRBJ2-1 TRBV12-3/TRBV12-4 once TGTGCCAGCAGCCCAATGACAGGGTGGAGGCGCGGGCCCAATGAGCAGTTCTTC CASSPMTGWRRGPNEQFF
TRBD2 TRBJ2-7 TRBV2 - TGTGCCAGCAGCGTGTCCGGACTAGTCTACGAGCCGTTCTTC CASSVSGLVYEPFF
TRBD1 TRBJ1-5 TRBV4-2 many TGTGCCAGCAGCCCCAGGGACAGGGACCAGCCCCAGCATTTT CASSPRDRDQPQHF
- TRBJ1-3 TRBV7-2 - TGTGCCAGCAGCGAAGGGGCAGCGGGGGCTGGAAACACCATATATTTT CASSEGAAGAGNTIYF
TRBD1 TRBJ2-5 TRBV24-1 many TGTGCCACCAGTGATGCGGACAGGGCTCGAGAGACCCAGTACTTC CATSDADRARETQYF
- TRBJ1-1 TRBV7-3 many TGTGCCAGCAGCTTAAATGGGTTGAACACTGAAGCTTTCTTT CASSLNGLNTEAFF
- TRBJ2-6 TRBV25-1 - TGTGCCAGCAGTGATCAGGGCTCGACTCCCTCTGGGGCCAACGTCCTGACTTTC CASSDQGSTPSGANVLTF
TRBD2 TRBJ2-7 TRBV10-1 - TGCGCCAGCAGCGACCCTAGCGGTACCTACGAGCAGTACTTC CASSDPSGTYEQYF
TRBD1 TRBJ2-1 TRBV20-1 - TGCAGTGCTTCCACAGGGGGCGACTACAATGAGCAGTTCTTC CSASTGGDYNEQFF
- TRBJ2-5 TRBV7-8 - TGTGCCACCAGCCTCGGTGTGACCCAGTACTTC CATSLGVTQYF
- TRBJ1-1 TRBV7-9 - TGTGCCAGCAGCACGGCTGCTGAAGCTTTCTTT CASSTAAEAFF
- TRBJ2-3 TRBV5-1 - TGCGCCAGCAGCGTCAGAAGCACAGATACGCAGTATTTT CASSVRSTDTQYF
- TRBJ2-7 TRBV20-1 few TGCAGTGCTAGGGACGCAGGGCGATACGAGCAGTACTTC CSARDAGRYEQYF
- TRBJ1-1 TRBV11-3 - TGTGCCAGCAGCGCCCAGACTAGCGGGATAATTAACACTGAAGCTTTCTTT CASSAQTSGIINTEAFF
- TRBJ1-2 TRBV5-8 many TGTGCCAGCAGCTCTAGACTGAACTATGGCTACACCTTC CASSSRLNYGYTF
- TRBJ1-1 TRBV29-1 few TGCAGCGTTCTGCGACCGGTCAGGAGTACTGAAGCTTTCTTT CSVLRPVRSTEAFF
- TRBJ2-7 TRBV15 many TGTGCCACCAGCAGAGATTCTCACTACGAGCAGTACTTC CATSRDSHYEQYF
- TRBJ2-7 TRBV5-1 - - CASSFYICSARIPGQGGYEQYF
TRBD2 TRBJ2-7 TRBV7-2 - TGTGCCAGCAGCCGAAGCGGGGCTACCTACGTGCAGTACTTC CASSRSGATYVQYF
TRBD1 TRBJ2-1 TRBV19 - TGTGCCAGTAGTAATACAGGGGGGTATGGCAATGAGCAGTTCTTC CASSNTGGYGNEQFF
- TRBJ2-7 TRBV7-2 - TGTGCCGGCAGCTACCGGGGTACCTACGAGCAGCACTTC CAGSYRGTYEQHF
TRBD2 TRBJ2-1 TRBV7-8 many TGTGCCAGCAGCCCTGGACTAGCGGGGGGGATGTTCTACAATGAGCAGTTCTTC CASSPGLAGGMFYNEQFF
- TRBJ1-5 TRBV20-1 - TGCAGTGCTAGAGATCGGGTAGAGGGGGATCAGCCCCAGCATTTT CSARDRVEGDQPQHF
- TRBJ2-5 TRBV12-3/TRBV12-4 many TGTGCCAGCACCGACCGGACCACCGAGACCCAGTACTTC CASTDRTTETQYF
- TRBJ1-1 TRBV12-5 - TGTGCCAGCAGTTTCGATTGGCCCACTGAAGCTTTCTTT CASSFDWPTEAFF
- TRBJ1-1 TRBV7-4 - TGTGCCAGCAGAAGGACAGAACATATGACTGAAGCTTTCTTT CASRRTEHMTEAFF
TRBD2 TRBJ2-3 TRBV9 - TGTGCCAGCAGCGTAGTGGGGGAGCGGGGAAGTACAGATACGCAGTATTTT CASSVVGERGSTDTQYF
- TRBJ2-7 TRBV11-2 - TGTGCCAGCAGGTCGGGGCAGGACTACGAGCAGTACTTC CASRSGQDYEQYF
TRBD2 TRBJ2-1 TRBV20-1 once TGCAGTGCTAGGGGCGGGAGCATCTCCTACAATGAGCAGTTCTTC CSARGGSISYNEQFF
- TRBJ2-7 TRBV20-1 many TGCAGTGCTAACAGGGATTGGGGCGAGCAGTACTTC CSANRDWGEQYF
- TRBJ2-2 TRBV2 - TGTGCCAGCAGAAAACAGGGCCGACGAACCGGGGAGCTGTTTTTT CASRKQGRRTGELFF
- TRBJ1-2 TRBV5-1 - TGTGCCAGCTCCGTGGGGCTACACTGGGCCTACACCTTC CASSVGLHWAYTF
- TRBJ2-7 TRBV10-2 - TGTGCCAGCAGCCCAGGGCCCTCGGCGGAGGAGCAGTACTTC CASSPGPSAEEQYF
TRBD1 TRBJ2-7 TRBV14 once TGTGCCGGCAGCCAAGACGACAGGGTTGACGAGCAGTACTTC CAGSQDDRVDEQYF
- TRBJ2-3 TRBV4-1 few TGCGCCAGCAGGGTAGGAGGGGGCGAATGGTATGGCACAGATACGCAGTATTTT CASRVGGGEWYGTDTQYF
- TRBJ2-3 TRBV7-9 - TGCGCCAGCAGGTTACAATCGGGCACAGATACGCAGTATTTT CASRLQSGTDTQYF
TRBD1 TRBJ1-1 TRBV11-3 many TGTGCCAGCAGCAAACAGGGGGACACTGAAGCTTTCTTT CASSKQGDTEAFF
- TRBJ2-7 TRBV9 many TGTGCCAGCAGCGTCAGGGGAGGGACCTCCTACGAGCAGTACTTC CASSVRGGTSYEQYF
- TRBJ2-7 TRBV11-2 many TGTGCCAGCAGCTTAGTAAGGGGCCGAAAGCAAGAGCAGTACTTC CASSLVRGRKQEQYF
TRBD1 TRBJ2-7 TRBV12-3/TRBV12-4 once TGTGCCAGCAGCCATGCAGGACAGGGGTACGAGCAGTACTTC CASSHAGQGYEQYF
- TRBJ1-4 TRBV7-9 - TGTGCCTGCAGCGGATCTCCGGGATTGTTATATGAAAAACTGTTTTTT CACSGSPGLLYEKLFF